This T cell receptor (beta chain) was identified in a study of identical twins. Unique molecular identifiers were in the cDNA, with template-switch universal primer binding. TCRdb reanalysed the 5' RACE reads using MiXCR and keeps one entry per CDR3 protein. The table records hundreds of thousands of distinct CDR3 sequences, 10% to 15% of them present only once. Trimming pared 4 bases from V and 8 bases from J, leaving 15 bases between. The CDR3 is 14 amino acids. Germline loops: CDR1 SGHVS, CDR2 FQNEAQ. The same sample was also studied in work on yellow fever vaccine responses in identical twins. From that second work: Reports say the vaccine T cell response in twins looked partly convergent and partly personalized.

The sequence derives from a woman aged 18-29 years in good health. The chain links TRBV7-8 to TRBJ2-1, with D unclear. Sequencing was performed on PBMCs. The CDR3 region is CASSSPFGLDEQFF. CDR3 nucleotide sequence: TGTGCCAGCAGCTCCCCCTTCGGTCTAGATGAGCAGTTCTTC.